These 30 T cell receptor beta chains share one sample of origin, sequenced in a study of blood T cells in healthy people across ages. Primed by a sample-barcoded 5' primer and a J-beta primer mix, a second PCR proceeded for about 7 to 11 cycles. One entry per CDR3 protein results from TCRdb running MiXCR on the 5' RACE reads. The sample has hundreds of thousands of distinct CDR3 sequences, roughly 58% seen once. Sequenced input: blood. Receptor source: a man in his 60s in good health.

This chain links TRBV3-1 with TRBJ2-7; D is unclear. The DNA matches TRBJ2-5 better at its end, which makes the J call doubtful. CDR3 size: 14 residues. Germline V gives CDR1 LGHDT, CDR2 YNNKEL (reference sequence). The CDR3 protein is CASSDDSAIETQYF. The CDR3 region has the DNA TGTGCCAGCAGCGACGATTCTGCCATAGAGACCCAGTACTTC.

CDR3 loop: CASSYSKGAKNIQYF. In DNA, the CDR3 is TGTGCCAGCAGTTACTCAAAGGGCGCCAAAAACATTCAGTACTTC. The gene calls are TRBV6-2 or TRBV6-3 and TRBJ2-4; D remains ambiguous. Between the trimmed V and J ends, which lost 0 bases and 1 base, there was a span of 7 bases. Germline CDR1 is MNHEY and CDR2 is SVGEGT. The length of the CDR3 is 15 residues.

V and J are TRBV20-1 and TRBJ1-2; tentative D call: TRBD1 (5 bases). V lost 4 bases to trimming and J lost 4 bases, with 22 bases between them. This CDR3 spans 16 amino acids. Germline V gene sequence: CDR1 DFQATT, CDR2 SNEGSKA (reference sequence). CDR3 protein: CSAKSPRDGGSYGYTF. DNA for the CDR3: TGCAGTGCTAAATCCCCCAGGGACGGCGGGAGCTATGGCTACACCTTC.

The chain uses TRBV3-1 and TRBJ2-5, with 15 bases that match TRBD2. From germline, CDR1 is LGHDT and CDR2 YNNKEL (reference sequence). Trimming at V came to 2 bases and at J to 5 bases, leaving 9 bases not matched to a gene. The CDR3 is 18 amino acids. The CDR3: CASSQPGLAGGRRETQYF. Here the CDR3 DNA reads TGTGCCAGCAGCCAACCTGGACTAGCGGGGGGGCGAAGGGAGACCCAGTACTTC.

The chain uses TRBV5-1 and TRBJ2-5; D uncertain. This CDR3 has 16 amino acids. CDR1 SGHRS and CDR2 YFSETQ come from the germline V gene. The V end was cut by 0 bases, the J end by 4 bases, with 16 bases between. The CDR3 here is CASSLGVGSVGETQYF. The CDR3 DNA sequence: TGCGCCAGCAGCTTGGGGGTCGGCTCCGTAGGAGAGACCCAGTACTTC.

The chain has TRBV20-1 and TRBJ2-2, with D perhaps TRBD1 (7 bases). CDR1 DFQATT and CDR2 SNEGSKA come from the germline V gene (reference sequence). CDR3 length equals 15 residues. V shed 3 bases and J shed 4 bases, with 15 bases lying between them. The CDR3 sequence: CSARVQGGGTGELFF. CDR3 DNA: TGCAGTGCTAGGGTCCAGGGGGGCGGCACCGGGGAGCTGTTTTTT.

The chain employs TRBV7-9 and TRBJ1-1, with D perhaps TRBD1 (5 bases). The germline V gene encodes CDR1 SEHNR and CDR2 FQNEAQ (reference sequence). The CDR3 extends over 14 amino acids. With 3 bases removed from V and 2 bases from J, the gap between germline ends came to 10 bases. The CDR3 spells CASSFTGLNTEAFF. The DNA for the CDR3 is TGTGCCAGCAGCTTCACAGGTCTTAACACTGAAGCTTTCTTT.

This clonotype was recorded once. The germline gene is not matched at one end of the junction; a read error may be the cause. The chain couples TRBV28 to TRBJ2-5; 10 bases map to TRBD1. This CDR3 is built from 15 residues. From germline, CDR1 is MDHEN and CDR2 SYDVKM. CDR3 in amino acids: CDSSPGTGAQETQYF. In nucleotides, the CDR3 is TGTGACAGCAGTCCCGGGACAGGGGCCCAAGAGACCCAGTACTTC. Together with reference TRBV28 and TRBJ2-5, the CDR3 gives the full variable domain: DVKVTQSSRYLVKRTGEKVFLECVQDMDHENMFWYRQDPGLGLRLIYFSYDVKMKEKGDIPEGYSVSREKKERFSLILESASTNQTSMYLCDSSPGTGAQETQYFGPGTRLLVL.

This clonotype was recorded a few times. This chain joins TRBV13 and TRBJ2-5, with TRBD1 matching over 9 bases. J was trimmed by 5 bases and V by 3 bases; bases with no gene match: 4. The CDR3 spans 14 residues. From germline, CDR1 is PRHDT and CDR2 FYEKMQ (reference sequence). DNA for the CDR3: TGTGCCAGCAGCTTCCAGACAGGGGGGGAGACCCAGTACTTC. Translation gives CASSFQTGGETQYF.

Regarding this clonotype: A much larger clonotype is one base distant, so this may be a read error. The rearrangement uses TRBV20-1 and TRBJ2-7, with D unresolved. CDR3 length: 15 amino acids. Trimming pared 4 bases from V and 2 bases from J, leaving 18 bases between. Looked up from germline, CDR1 is DFQATT and CDR2 is SNEGSKA (reference sequence). CDR3 sequence: CSAIPAWGNTYEQYF. The CDR3 nucleotides are TGCAGTGCTATCCCGGCCTGGGGTAACACCTACGAGCAGTACTTC.

This clonotype was counted a single time. The rearrangement joins TRBV9 to TRBJ1-1; the D gene is possibly TRBD1 (5 bases). The CDR3 has 15 amino acids. V was cut by 0 bases and J by 4 bases, with 13 bases left in between. Germline CDR1 SGDLS, CDR2 YYNGEE. CDR3 loop: CASSVGSVGGTEAFF. DNA for the CDR3: TGTGCCAGCAGCGTAGGGTCCGTGGGGGGCACTGAAGCTTTCTTT.

In its sample, this clonotype was seen a few times. This chain uses TRBV5-1 with TRBJ2-7; TRBD2 matches 7 bases. This CDR3 comprises 15 residues. Germline CDR1 and CDR2: SGHRS and YFSETQ. J lost 4 bases, V lost 5 bases, and 12 bases had no gene match. The DNA for the CDR3 is TGCGCCAGCAGTTCCGACGGCGGGGGTCTATACGAGCAGTACTTC. It yields the protein CASSSDGGGLYEQYF.

The chain joins TRBV20-1 to TRBJ2-5, with 7 nucleotides matching TRBD1. The CDR3 consists of 14 residues. CDR1 is DFQATT and CDR2 is SNEGSKA in the germline V gene (reference sequence). J gave up 4 bases and V 3 bases, and 8 bases lay outside the gene matches. CDR3 amino acids: CSARTSTGTETQYF. CDR3 bases: TGCAGTGCTAGGACTTCGACAGGGACAGAGACCCAGTACTTC.

The chain recombines TRBV10-3 with TRBJ2-5; 7 bases match TRBD2. Trimming at V came to 0 bases and at J to 4 bases, leaving 5 bases not matched to a gene. Germline CDR1 ENHRY, CDR2 SYGVKD. This CDR3 is built from 15 residues. DNA for the CDR3: TGTGCCATCAGTGAGTCGCAGGGAGGGGTAGAGACCCAGTACTTC. Translation gives CAISESQGGVETQYF.

The chain carries TRBV29-1 and TRBJ1-4; 7 bases agree with TRBD1. V was pared by 6 bases and J by 4 bases, with 8 bases of the junction left unmatched. Germline CDR1 and CDR2: SQVTM and ANQGSEA. There are 14 residues in the CDR3. This CDR3 reads CSVRGGANNEKLFF. CDR3 DNA sequence: TGCAGCGTAAGAGGGGGCGCGAATAATGAAAAACTGTTTTTT.

V gene TRBV10-3 combines with J gene TRBJ2-3, with D uncertain. The V and J ends lost 0 bases and 4 bases respectively, with 11 bases between them. This CDR3 is built from 15 residues. CDR1 ENHRY and CDR2 SYGVKD come from the germline V gene. CDR3 residues: CAISESGTAADTQYF. The CDR3 nucleotides are TGTGCCATCAGTGAGTCGGGCACGGCGGCAGATACGCAGTATTTT.

Concerning this clonotype: Germline is not matched at one junction end, which may reflect a read error. This rearrangement joins TRBV5-1 to TRBJ1-3; 8 bases are a match to TRBD1. CDR1 SGHRS and CDR2 YFSETQ come from the germline V gene. This CDR3 comprises 15 residues. In DNA, the CDR3 is TGCGCCAGCAGCTCCGGGACAGGCTCTGGAAACGCCATATATTTT. Translated, it gives CASSSGTGSGNAIYF.

This chain joins TRBV4-2 and TRBJ2-1; D uncertain. The closer fit of TRBJ2-7 to the DNA end suggests the J call may be wrong. CDR1 LGHNA and CDR2 YNFKEQ come from the germline V gene. The CDR3 length is 15 residues. For the CDR3, the DNA is TGTGCCAGCAGCCAAGGAGTCGACGGATACAATGAGCAGTACTTC. It specifies CASSQGVDGYNEQYF.

V gene TRBV29-1 combines with J gene TRBJ2-1; D gene unclear. V lost 5 bases, J lost 8 bases, and 13 bases lay in between. The CDR3 has 12 residues. CDR1 is SQVTM, CDR2 ANQGSEA, per germline. CDR3 in DNA: TGCAGCGTTTACACTCTTCGCCATGAGCAGTTCTTC. It encodes CSVYTLRHEQFF.

The chain employs TRBV20-1 and TRBJ2-5; a possible D gene is TRBD2 (6 bases). The CDR3 loop spans 14 amino acids. Trimming took 3 bases from V and 4 from J, leaving 15 bases between them. The germline CDR1 and CDR2 sequences are DFQATT and SNEGSKA (reference sequence). CDR3 region: CSARAPSGGETQYF. The CDR3 coding sequence is TGCAGTGCTAGGGCCCCCTCCGGGGGAGAGACCCAGTACTTC.

The rearrangement links TRBV7-2 to TRBJ2-5; D unclear. Germline assignment: CDR1 SGHTA and CDR2 FQGNSA. V lost 1 base, J lost 5 bases, and 11 bases lay in between. There are 14 residues in the CDR3. The CDR3 DNA is TGTGCCAGCAGCTTAGTATTCAGCGAGGAGACCCAGTACTTC. Residues: CASSLVFSEETQYF.

The gene calls are TRBV29-1 and TRBJ2-3; D unclear. The CDR3 has 11 residues. Germline CDR1 is SQVTM and CDR2 is ANQGSEA. V was shortened by 8 bases and J by 2 bases, with 8 bases between the two germline ends. Here the CDR3 DNA reads TGCAGCATGAAGTCCACAGATACGCAGTATTTT. Amino acids: CSMKSTDTQYF.

The sample holds a few counts of this clonotype. The V gene is TRBV5-1, the J gene TRBJ1-6, with D possibly TRBD1 on 5 matching bases. V was clipped by 4 bases and J by 7 bases, with 9 bases between them. Germline lookup yields CDR1 SGHRS and CDR2 YFSETQ. The CDR3 is made up of 13 amino acids. CDR3 sequence: CASSGTDNSPLHF. For the CDR3, the DNA is TGCGCCAGCAGCGGGACGGACAATTCACCCCTCCACTTT.

The V and J genes are TRBV4-1 and TRBJ2-1; 16 bases align to TRBD2. With V trimmed by 4 bases and J by 8 bases, 8 bases remained unmatched. The CDR3 spans 17 residues. Germline-derived CDR1 and CDR2 are MGHRA and YSYEKL. This CDR3 is CASSLGLAGGPGYEQFF. The DNA for the CDR3 is TGCGCCAGCAGCCTGGGACTAGCGGGGGGGCCTGGCTATGAGCAGTTCTTC.

This chain connects TRBV6-5 to TRBJ1-1, with D uncertain. V lost 6 bases, J lost 0 bases, and 8 bases lay in between. The CDR3 covers 13 residues. Germline CDR1 is MNHEY and CDR2 is SVGAGI. The CDR3 spells CASREAMNTEAFF. For the CDR3, the DNA is TGTGCCAGCAGAGAGGCCATGAACACTGAAGCTTTCTTT.

The chain joins TRBV15 to TRBJ2-1; TRBD1 matches 11 bases. The ends lost 3 bases at V and 8 bases at J; junction bases unmatched: 6. Germline CDR1 and CDR2: LNHNV and YYDKDF (reference sequence). The CDR3 sequence is 15 residues long. CDR3 DNA sequence: TGTGCCACCAGCAGGGCGGGACAGGGGGTCCATGAGCAGTTCTTC. It specifies CATSRAGQGVHEQFF.

V usage is TRBV10-3 and J usage is TRBJ2-1, with D possibly TRBD2 on 5 matching bases. Germline loops: CDR1 ENHRY, CDR2 SYGVKD. The CDR3 is 14 amino acids. V was trimmed by 4 bases and J by 8 bases, leaving 15 bases between them. This CDR3 is CAISGVPARDEQFF. The CDR3 nucleotides read TGTGCCATCAGTGGGGTGCCGGCGCGGGATGAGCAGTTCTTC.

The sample holds a few counts of this clonotype. The genes are TRBV20-1 and TRBJ2-3; D is undetermined. The CDR3 is 11 amino acids. V lost 4 bases and J lost 2, with 4 bases in between. Germline V lookup: CDR1 DFQATT, CDR2 SNEGSKA (reference sequence). CDR3 loop: CSATYTDTQYF. CDR3 bases: TGCAGTGCTACGTACACAGATACGCAGTATTTT.

The chain uses TRBV6-1 and TRBJ2-2, with TRBD1 matching 9 bases. With V trimmed by 11 bases and J by 4 bases, 8 bases remained unmatched. This CDR3 spans 14 amino acids. Germline CDR1 MNHNS, CDR2 SASEGT. CDR3 sequence reads: CASSGQGITGELFF. CDR3 sequence (DNA): TGTGCCTCTTCCGGACAGGGGATCACCGGGGAGCTGTTTTTT.

The rearrangement joins TRBV9 to TRBJ2-5; 10 nucleotides match TRBD2. V shed 3 bases and J 5 bases; nucleotides not matched to a gene: 10. Germline V gene sequence: CDR1 SGDLS, CDR2 YYNGEE. The CDR3 contains 16 residues. The CDR3 region has the DNA TGTGCCAGCAGCGAGCGAGCGGGGGGGTTCGGGGAGACCCAGTACTTC. This gives the protein CASSERAGGFGETQYF. Supplemented by reference TRBV9 and TRBJ2-5, the full variable domain reads DSGVTQTPKHLITATGQRVTLRCSPRSGDLSVYWYQQSLDQGLQFLIQYYNGEERAKGNILERFSAQQFPDLHSELNLSSLELGDSALYFCASSERAGGFGETQYFGPGTRLLVL.